This entry features one TCR beta chain sequence. This entry is derived from a study of control samples from healthy donors and cancer patients. Some clones are missing from TCRdb's copy, which holds only in-frame ones; the method was immunoSEQ multiplex PCR. The sample lists approximately 100,000 clones; roughly 92% were seen once. The germline V and J ends were trimmed by 1 base and 5 bases, with 5 bases remaining between them. The CDR3 is 12 amino acids. The origin of this receptor is a human donor in good health. The donor label of this sample is uncertain. Sequencing input: blood. The rearrangement links TRBV12-3 or TRBV12-4 to TRBJ1-2; no firm D call. CDR3 residues: CASSLGEYGYTF. DNA for the CDR3: TGTGCCAGCAGTTTAGGGGAGTATGGCTACACCTTC.